The T cell receptor beta chain described here comes from a study of T cell responses to AZD1222 COVID-19 vaccine. Whole-study results and caveats: Only six AZD1222 recipients tested seropositive at baseline. Dominant CD4 TCR responses targeted spike regions 160-218 and 743-854. Clonal diversity may have been underestimated, and the donors were mostly white British, with more females than males.

Germline V lookup: CDR1 MNHEY, CDR2 SVGAGI. The CDR3 extends over 15 amino acids. Trimming took 0 bases from V and 10 from J, leaving 13 bases between them. Measured with immunoSEQ multiplex PCR; TCRdb has only the in-frame clones, and not every one. The profile shows 100,000 to 120,000 clones, about 95% of them singletons. A remark on this clone: Its antigen is undetermined.

The sequence was obtained from an adult who received the AZD1222 COVID-19 vaccine. This sample comprised peripheral blood, obtained 28 days after the second AZD1222 dose. The J gene is TRBJ1-6, the V gene TRBV6-5; D is unclear. In DNA, the CDR3 is TGTGCCAGCAGTTACTCGACCGCTCGGGCATCACCCCTCCACTTT. This gives the protein CASSYSTARASPLHF.